Below, 26 T cell receptor beta chains from the same sample are listed, as sequenced in a study of cytomegalovirus exposure and HLA in healthy donors. Researchers ran the PCR with 60 Vbeta and 13 Jbeta primers. Sequencing was performed with immunoSEQ multiplex PCR; in TCRdb, only in-frame clones are kept and a portion is missing. The data show under 200,000 clones, with approximately 79% seen just once and more than 0.55% held by the top ten. Sequenced material: PBMCs. These TCRs come from a woman aged 40 to 50 in good health and CMV-seronegative.

This chain links TRBV28 with TRBJ2-4; 8 nucleotides agree with TRBD1. The CDR3 contains 14 residues. Germline V gene lookup returns CDR1 MDHEN and CDR2 SYDVKM. The V and J ends lost 7 bases and 6 bases, in that order; junction bases with no gene match: 8. CDR3 residues: CASTSTGDLNIQYF. CDR3 nucleotides: TGTGCCAGCACCTCGACAGGGGATTTAAACATTCAGTACTTC.

The rearrangement joins TRBV7-8 to TRBJ2-1, with 8 bases fitting TRBD2. The ends lost 5 bases at V and 7 bases at J; junction bases unmatched: 7. Germline V gives CDR1 SGHVS, CDR2 FQNEAQ. This CDR3 has 14 amino acids. CDR3 sequence (DNA): TGTGCCAGCAGCCCGCAGCGGGAGCGGAATGAGCAGTTCTTC. Translating it yields CASSPQRERNEQFF.

The V call is TRBV7-9, the J call TRBJ1-2; D unresolved. CDR3 length: 16 residues. Germline CDR1 is SEHNR and CDR2 is FQNEAQ (reference sequence). V was pared by 4 bases and J by 0 bases, with 15 bases between. CDR3: CASSSSNFLTNYGYTF. Written as DNA, the CDR3 is TGTGCCAGCAGCTCCTCAAACTTCCTGACTAACTATGGCTACACCTTC.

Details on this clone: At one end, the junction sequence differs from germline, possibly due to a read error. The chain uses TRBV7-9 and TRBJ1-4, with D tentatively TRBD1 (5 bases). There are 13 residues in the CDR3. Germline V CDR1 and CDR2: SEHNR, FQNEAQ (reference sequence). DNA for the CDR3: TGTTCCAGCAGCTTAGACAGTAATGAAAAACTGTTTTTT. Translated, it gives CSSSLDSNEKLFF.

The gene calls are TRBV19 and TRBJ2-3; D not resolved. CDR3 length equals 13 residues. Looked up from germline, CDR1 is LNHDA and CDR2 is SQIVND (reference sequence). V lost 6 bases and J lost 0, with 7 bases in between. The CDR3 DNA reads as TGTGCCAGTAGATCGTTAAGCACAGATACGCAGTATTTT. Encoded protein: CASRSLSTDTQYF.

Comment on this clone: This sample also contains other DNA sequences that code for the same CDR3. The chain combines TRBV19 with TRBJ2-5; TRBD1 matches at 12 bases. With 3 bases clipped from V and 5 bases from J, the junction kept 4 bases outside the gene matches. The CDR3 length is 15 residues. The germline gives CDR1 LNHDA, CDR2 SQIVND (reference sequence). CDR3 protein: CASSMGQGAWETQYF. Written as DNA, the CDR3 is TGTGCCAGTAGTATGGGACAGGGGGCATGGGAGACCCAGTACTTC. The full variable domain, with the rest looked up from reference TRBV19 and TRBJ2-5, is DGGITQSPKYLFRKEGQNVTLSCEQNLNHDAMYWYRQDPGQGLRLIYYSQIVNDFQKGDIAEGYSVSREKKESFPLTVTSAQKNPTAFYLCASSMGQGAWETQYFGPGTRLLVL.

The chain combines TRBV5-1 with TRBJ2-1, with D perhaps matching TRBD2 (7 bases). V lost 0 bases to trimming and J lost 10 bases, with 14 bases between them. Looked up from germline, CDR1 is SGHRS and CDR2 is YFSETQ. The CDR3 is 14 residues long. The CDR3 sequence: CASSLGGGLDEQFF. CDR3 in DNA: TGCGCCAGCAGCTTGGGGGGGGGCCTAGACGAGCAGTTCTTC.

The chain carries TRBV19 and TRBJ2-1; tentatively, D is TRBD2 (6 bases). The CDR3 length is 16 residues. From germline, CDR1 is LNHDA and CDR2 SQIVND (reference sequence). The germline V and J ends were trimmed by 4 bases and 0 bases, with 13 bases remaining between them. CDR3 in DNA: TGTGCCAGTAGTACCTGGGACTCCAGCTCCTACAATGAGCAGTTCTTC. It specifies CASSTWDSSSYNEQFF.

The genes are TRBV4-1 and TRBJ2-5, with 10 bases fitting TRBD2. The DNA end favors TRBJ2-7, so the J call may be wrong. The length of the CDR3 is 19 residues. Germline V gene sequence: CDR1 MGHRA, CDR2 YSYEKL. The CDR3 here is CASSQFITSGNANSYEQYF. In DNA, the CDR3 is TGCGCCAGCAGCCAATTCATAACTAGCGGGAATGCGAACAGCTACGAGCAGTACTTC.

This sequence joins TRBV19 and TRBJ1-1; D possibly corresponds to TRBD1 (5 bases). Germline CDR1 LNHDA, CDR2 SQIVND (reference sequence). V lost 5 bases, J lost 5 bases, and 18 bases lay in between. CDR3 length equals 15 residues. CDR3 region: CASSSYGGKGTEAFF. CDR3 DNA: TGTGCCAGTAGTTCCTACGGGGGAAAAGGGACTGAAGCTTTCTTT.

This clone was counted only a few times. V and J are TRBV7-6 and TRBJ2-2, with D unresolved. Germline-derived CDR1 and CDR2 are SGHVS and FNYEAQ. This CDR3 is 13 amino acids long. Between the trimmed V and J ends, which lost 1 base and 6 bases, there was a span of 6 bases. CDR3 DNA: TGTGCCAGCAGCTTAGAGAGCGCCGGGGAGCTGTTTTTT. It is translated as CASSLESAGELFF.

This clone was observed a handful of times. J is TRBJ1-1 and V is TRBV5-1, with D possibly being TRBD1 (5 bases). The germline CDR1 and CDR2 sequences are SGHRS and YFSETQ. This CDR3 spans 14 amino acids. The DNA for the CDR3 is TGCGCGTCTAGCGGGGGAGAAATTGGCACTGAAGCTTTCTTT. Translation gives CASSGGEIGTEAFF.

The genes are TRBV11-1 and TRBJ2-3, with D tentatively TRBD2 (5 bases). Germline CDR1 and CDR2: SGHAT and FQDESV (reference sequence). The length of the CDR3 is 17 residues. Trimming removed 8 bases at V and 3 bases at J, with 24 bases between. The CDR3 sequence is CASGPTGGWRGTDTQYF. In DNA form, the CDR3 reads TGTGCCAGCGGCCCGACGGGCGGATGGAGAGGGACAGATACGCAGTATTTT.

This clone has a handful of counts. The gene calls are TRBV29-1 and TRBJ1-2; D may be TRBD1 (6 bases). The germline gives CDR1 SQVTM, CDR2 ANQGSEA. This CDR3 comprises 14 residues. The ends were cut back, 7 bases at V and 4 bases at J, with 19 bases in the middle. The CDR3 nucleotides read TGCAGCGCTGGGGGCTCGGGGAGGGCCTATGGCTACACCTTC. Translation: CSAGGSGRAYGYTF. The full variable domain, rest sourced from reference TRBV29-1 and TRBJ1-2, is SAVISQKPSRDICQRGTSLTIQCQVDSQVTMMFWYRQQPGQSLTLIATANQGSEATYESGFVIDKFPISRPNLTFSTLTVSNMSPEDSSIYLCSAGGSGRAYGYTFGSGTRLTVV.

J is TRBJ2-3 and V is TRBV19; TRBD2 matches at 9 bases. Germline loops: CDR1 LNHDA, CDR2 SQIVND (reference sequence). V trimming: 5 bases; J trimming: 2 bases; junction bases outside the gene matches: 5. The CDR3 spans 15 residues. The CDR3 protein is CASSLTSGPTDTQYF. Written as DNA, the CDR3 is TGTGCCAGTAGTTTGACTAGCGGACCCACAGATACGCAGTATTTT.

This CDR3 reads CASSRQGGSNQPQHF. CDR3 DNA: TGTGCCAGCAGTCGACAGGGGGGAAGCAATCAGCCCCAGCATTTT. The chain joins TRBV27 to TRBJ1-5; TRBD1 aligns across 9 bases. This CDR3 comprises 15 residues. V trimming: 5 bases; J trimming: 1 base; junction bases outside the gene matches: 3. Germline assignment: CDR1 MNHEY and CDR2 SMNVEV (reference sequence).

The V call is TRBV6-5, the J call TRBJ2-2; 7 nucleotides line up with TRBD1. J was trimmed by 8 bases and V by 6 bases; bases with no gene match: 6. The length of the CDR3 is 13 residues. CDR1 and CDR2 (germline): MNHEY, SVGAGI. CDR3 in DNA: TGTGCCAGCAGCGGACAGGCGAGAGGGGAGCTGTTTTTT. Encoded protein: CASSGQARGELFF.

This clone was detected a few times. The junction does not match germline at one end; this may be a read error. V is TRBV6-1 and J is TRBJ1-2; 7 positions match TRBD1. Germline V gene data show CDR1 as MNHNS and CDR2 as SASEGT. CDR3 length equals 14 residues. This CDR3 is CASSGGDRAVWNGF. The DNA for the CDR3 is TGTGCCAGCAGTGGTGGCGACAGGGCTGTGTGGAATGGCTTC.

This clone was found once. The gene calls are TRBV5-6 and TRBJ1-6; 9 bases line up with TRBD1. The CDR3 covers 19 residues. J gave up 0 bases and V 2 bases, and 9 bases lay outside the gene matches. Germline values: CDR1 SGHDT, CDR2 YYEEEE. CDR3 region: CASSFEDRGSFSYNSPLHF. The DNA for the CDR3 is TGTGCCAGCAGCTTTGAGGACAGGGGAAGTTTCTCCTATAATTCACCCCTCCACTTT.

This clone appeared once. CDR3 sequence reads: CASSPRASGNTGELFF. CDR3 coding DNA: TGTGCCAGCTCACCACGGGCTAGCGGAAACACCGGGGAGCTGTTTTTT. The rearrangement links TRBV18 to TRBJ2-2; 7 nucleotides line up with TRBD2. Losses at the gene ends were 1 base for V and 2 bases for J; bases not matched to a gene: 4. This CDR3 spans 16 amino acids. Looked up from germline, CDR1 is KGHSH and CDR2 is LQKENI.

This clone was seen only once. The V and J genes are TRBV9 and TRBJ2-1, with 8 bases lining up with TRBD2. Germline CDR1 SGDLS, CDR2 YYNGEE. V shed 0 bases and J 12 bases; nucleotides not matched to a gene: 11. There are 15 residues in the CDR3. CDR3 residues: CASSVADNSGTRQFF. CDR3 coding DNA: TGTGCCAGCAGCGTAGCGGACAACTCCGGGACTAGGCAGTTCTTC.

The V and J genes are TRBV10-2 and TRBJ2-5; 7 bases are a match to TRBD2. The CDR3 loop spans 16 amino acids. V shed 0 bases, J shed 0 bases, and the junction held 4 bases outside the gene matches. The germline CDR1 and CDR2 sequences are WSHSY and SAAADI. CDR3 bases: TGCGCCAGCAGTGAGTCTCTAGCGGTGTACCAAGAGACCCAGTACTTC. Protein sequence: CASSESLAVYQETQYF.

This clone has just one count. J is TRBJ1-1 and V is TRBV21-1. TRBV21-1 counts as a pseudogene. The CDR3 totals 14 residues. The CDR3 reads CASSPRTLNTEAFF. Here the CDR3 DNA reads TGTGCCAGCAGCCCTCGGACTCTGAACACTGAAGCTTTCTTT.

The chain combines TRBV28 with TRBJ2-7; a weak D match, TRBD1 (8 bases). V dropped 0 bases and J dropped 1 base, with 16 bases sitting between them. There are 17 residues in the CDR3. In germline, CDR1 is MDHEN, CDR2 SYDVKM. DNA of the CDR3: TGTGCCAGCAGTTTATGGGGGGGGGACAGGCATTCCTACGAGCAGTACTTC. Translating gives CASSLWGGDRHSYEQYF.

This clone appeared once. The chain recombines TRBV28 with TRBJ2-5; TRBD1 matches at 12 bases. The CDR3 totals 17 residues. After removal of 6 bases from V and 4 bases from J, the junction contained 12 bases not matched to a gene. Germline CDR1 is MDHEN and CDR2 is SYDVKM. CDR3 in amino acids: CASRVTGTGGAGETQYF. The CDR3 coding sequence is TGTGCCAGCAGGGTTACCGGGACAGGGGGCGCAGGAGAGACCCAGTACTTC.

This clone was seen only once. CDR3 residues: CASSRQGPKMNTEAFF. The DNA of the CDR3 is TGTGCCAGCAGTAGACAGGGGCCTAAAATGAACACTGAAGCTTTCTTT. The chain joins TRBV13 to TRBJ1-1, with 8 bases fitting TRBD1. The CDR3 is 16 amino acids. Germline V gives CDR1 PRHDT, CDR2 FYEKMQ (reference sequence). Trimming removed 6 bases from V and 0 bases from J; junction bases left unmatched: 9.